The 5 T cell receptor beta chains below come from one sample, sequenced in a study of cytomegalovirus exposure and HLA in healthy donors. PCR employed 60 Vbeta and 13 Jbeta primers. Sequenced by immunoSEQ multiplex PCR; TCRdb stores in-frame clones only, minus some. The table has tens of thousands of clones, roughly 70% seen once. Input material: PBMCs. These receptors were collected from a woman in her 50s in good health and CMV-seropositive.

This clone was counted between two and nine times. The chain couples TRBV7-2 to TRBJ2-2; 7 positions agree with TRBD2. After removal of 5 bases from V and 1 base from J, the junction contained 7 bases not matched to a gene. Germline values: CDR1 SGHTA, CDR2 FQGNSA. The CDR3 has 16 amino acids. DNA for the CDR3: TGTGCCAGCAGCCACCAGCGGGGACTGAACACCGGGGAGCTGTTTTTT. This gives the protein CASSHQRGLNTGELFF.

This clone was observed a handful of times. The genes are TRBV6-6 and TRBJ2-1; D is undetermined. Germline V gene lookup returns CDR1 MNHNY and CDR2 SVGAGI (reference sequence). The CDR3 is 15 amino acids. The V gene lost 7 bases and the J gene lost 0 bases, with 13 bases spanning the gap. CDR3 sequence (DNA): TGTGCCAGCAAGGCTCTGACATACTCCTACAATGAGCAGTTCTTC. It yields the protein CASKALTYSYNEQFF.

A single count supports this clone. The chain joins TRBV19 to TRBJ2-1, with D perhaps matching TRBD1 (6 bases). There are 15 residues in the CDR3. V was shortened by 3 bases and J by 6 bases, with 15 bases between the two germline ends. Germline-derived CDR1 and CDR2 are LNHDA and SQIVND (reference sequence). The CDR3 coding sequence is TGTGCCAGTAGTATTTGGCAGGGGTACCCCAATGAGCAGTTCTTC. Translated, it gives CASSIWQGYPNEQFF.

This clone rates as medium-sized (0.01 to 0.1%). The V and J genes are TRBV19 and TRBJ1-2; D gene ambiguous. V was pared by 5 bases and J by 3 bases, with 4 bases between. The V gene's germline CDR1 is LNHDA and CDR2 SQIVND (reference sequence). There are 11 residues in the CDR3. The CDR3 nucleotides read TGTGCCAGTAGTCAGGACTATGGCTACACCTTC. This codes for CASSQDYGYTF.

The rearrangement joins TRBV13 to TRBJ2-1; 10 bases match TRBD1. With 3 bases clipped from V and 6 bases from J, the junction kept 5 bases outside the gene matches. Per the germline V gene, CDR1 is PRHDT and CDR2 is FYEKMQ (reference sequence). The CDR3 covers 15 residues. The CDR3 loop reads CASSLTGGRSNEQFF. CDR3 DNA sequence: TGTGCCAGCAGCTTGACAGGGGGCAGGAGCAATGAGCAGTTCTTC.